Sequencing of this TCR beta chain was carried out in a study of Ad26.COV2.S vaccination and SARS-CoV-2 variants. Whole-study context: Ad26.COV2.S given intramuscularly, once or twice 56 days apart.

TCRdb's copy holds only in-frame clones and misses some; the assay was immunoSEQ multiplex PCR. This table holds about 320,000 clones, approximately 80% found once. Described treatment: 19 received Ad26.COV2.S at low or high dose, single or two shots; about 5 received placebo; per-sample allocation not given. Vaccine and placebo recipients were sampled on day 63 after the first injection. Germline assignment: CDR1 SNHLY and CDR2 FYNNEI. Trimming pared 8 bases from V and 5 bases from J, leaving 15 bases between. The CDR3 loop spans 14 amino acids. This clonotype was sampled from a person between 18 and 60 years old who received the Ad26.COV2.S COVID-19 vaccine or a placebo. Specimen: peripheral blood, collected in a trial of Ad26.COV2.S vaccine versus placebo. The chain is built from TRBV2 and TRBJ1-4; D unresolved. The CDR3 loop reads CASLAGLVNEKLFF. CDR3 DNA sequence: TGTGCCAGCCTTGCCGGCCTGGTCAATGAAAAACTGTTTTTT.